This T cell receptor (beta chain) was sequenced for a study of patients and donors after allogeneic stem cell transplantation. TCRdb fed the RT-PCR reads into MiXCR, producing one record per CDR3 protein. The sample lists approximately 200,000 distinct CDR3 sequences, 40% to 45% seen once, with 33% in the top ten. The V gene end was trimmed by 4 bases and the J gene end by 7 bases; junction bases not matched to a gene: 10. The CDR3 is 14 amino acids. Per germline, CDR1 MNHEY and CDR2 SVGEGT. The receptor was isolated from a human donor who was either an allogeneic HSCT recipient or a stem cell or donor lymphocyte infusion donor (not recorded which). It is not recorded whose cells these are; they may come from a transplant donor. The J gene is TRBJ2-7, the V gene TRBV6-2 or TRBV6-3; 7 nucleotides align to TRBD2. The material sequenced was blood, either unsorted or a sorted T cell fraction (not recorded which). The CDR3 bases are TGTGCCAGCAGTTTCGTCGCGGGAGTTGGAGAGCAGTACTTC. It is translated as CASSFVAGVGEQYF.